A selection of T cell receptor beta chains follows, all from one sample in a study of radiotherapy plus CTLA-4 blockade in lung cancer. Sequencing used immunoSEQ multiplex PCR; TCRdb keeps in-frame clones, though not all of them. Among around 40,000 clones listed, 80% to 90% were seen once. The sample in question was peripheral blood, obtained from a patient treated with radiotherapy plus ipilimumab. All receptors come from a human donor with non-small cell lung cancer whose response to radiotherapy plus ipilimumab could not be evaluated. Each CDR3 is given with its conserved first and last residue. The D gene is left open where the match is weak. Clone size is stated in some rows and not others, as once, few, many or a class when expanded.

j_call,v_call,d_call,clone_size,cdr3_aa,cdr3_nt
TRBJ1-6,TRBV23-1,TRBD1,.,CASRDRGINSPLHF,TGCGCCAGCAGAGACAGGGGAATAAATTCACCCCTCCACTTT
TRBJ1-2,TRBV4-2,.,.,CASSLANYGYTF,TGTGCCAGCAGCTTAGCTAACTATGGCTACACCTTC
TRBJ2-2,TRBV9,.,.,CASSPPPGAGELFF,TGTGCCAGCAGCCCCCCGCCAGGGGCCGGGGAGCTGTTTTTT
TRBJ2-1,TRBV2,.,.,CASKRILANGQFF,TGTGCCAGCAAGCGGATCCTCGCGAATGGGCAGTTCTTC
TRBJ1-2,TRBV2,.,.,CASRTTGANYGYTF,TGTGCCAGCAGGACAACAGGAGCTAACTATGGCTACACCTTC
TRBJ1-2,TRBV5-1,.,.,CASSLESQGFYGYTF,TGCGCCAGCAGCTTGGAAAGTCAGGGATTCTATGGCTACACCTTC
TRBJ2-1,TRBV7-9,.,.,CASSLALSSYNEQFF,TGTGCCAGCAGCTTAGCTCTGAGCTCCTACAATGAGCAGTTCTTC
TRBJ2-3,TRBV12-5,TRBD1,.,CASGPGQGNTDTQYF,TGTGCTAGTGGCCCGGGACAGGGGAACACAGATACGCAGTATTTT
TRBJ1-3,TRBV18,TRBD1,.,CASSGQGNFTIYF,TGTGCCAGCTCGGGACAGGGGAATTTCACCATATATTTT
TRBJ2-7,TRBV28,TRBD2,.,CASSSPVGLAAHEQYF,TGTGCCAGCAGTTCACCGGTAGGACTAGCGGCCCACGAGCAGTACTTC
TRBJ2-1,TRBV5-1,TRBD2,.,CASSPSGRGGEQFF,TGCGCCAGCAGCCCCAGCGGGAGAGGCGGTGAGCAGTTCTTC
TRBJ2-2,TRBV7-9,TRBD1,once,CASSLMGQGAGGELFF,TGTGCCAGCAGCTTAATGGGACAGGGGGCTGGCGGGGAGCTGTTTTTT
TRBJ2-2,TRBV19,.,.,CASSIRRGPNTGELFF,TGTGCCAGTAGTATTCGGCGGGGGCCGAACACCGGGGAGCTGTTTTTT
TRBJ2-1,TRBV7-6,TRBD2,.,CASSPRPEDGRASGEQFF,TGTGCCAGCAGCCCCCGTCCAGAAGACGGGAGGGCCTCAGGGGAGCAGTTCTTC
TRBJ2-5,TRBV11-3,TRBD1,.,CASSLGDRGPRETQYF,TGTGCCAGCAGCTTAGGGGACAGGGGGCCGAGAGAGACCCAGTACTTC
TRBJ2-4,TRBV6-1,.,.,CASSEAPRGIQYF,TGTGCCAGCAGTGAAGCGCCTCGGGGCATTCAGTACTTC
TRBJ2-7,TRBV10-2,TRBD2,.,CASESGGQYEQYF,TGCGCCAGCGAAAGCGGGGGCCAATACGAGCAGTACTTC
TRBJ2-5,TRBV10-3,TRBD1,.,CAISEGSTRGRETQYF,TGTGCCATCAGTGAGGGGAGTACCAGGGGGCGTGAGACCCAGTACTTC
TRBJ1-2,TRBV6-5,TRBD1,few,CASSPTGDYGYTF,TGTGCCAGCAGCCCCACAGGGGACTATGGCTACACCTTC
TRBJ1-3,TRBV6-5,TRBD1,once,CASRQGLLPGNTIYF,TGTGCTAGCAGACAGGGGCTTCTCCCTGGAAACACCATATATTTT
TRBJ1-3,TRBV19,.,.,CASSTSPREVGNTIYF,TGTGCCAGTAGTACGTCCCCCCGAGAGGTTGGAAACACCATATATTTT
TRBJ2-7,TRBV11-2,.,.,CASSDRDNSYEQYF,TGTGCCAGCAGCGACCGGGACAACTCCTACGAGCAGTACTTC
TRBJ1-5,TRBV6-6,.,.,CASSYGRGNQPQHF,TGTGCCAGCAGTTACGGGAGGGGCAATCAGCCCCAGCATTTT
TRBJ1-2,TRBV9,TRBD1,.,CASSGETGGQGYTF,TGTGCCAGCAGCGGAGAGACAGGGGGCCAGGGCTACACCTTC
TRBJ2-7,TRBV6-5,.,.,CASSYSGRGPYEQYF,TGTGCCAGCAGTTACTCTGGCAGGGGACCCTACGAGCAGTACTTC
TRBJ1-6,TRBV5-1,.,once,CASSLAGALGSYNSPLHF,TGCGCCAGCAGCTTGGCTGGGGCTCTCGGCTCCTATAATTCACCCCTCCACTTT
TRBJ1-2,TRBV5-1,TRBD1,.,CASSWGQDNYGYTF,TGCGCCAGCAGCTGGGGACAGGATAACTATGGCTACACCTTC
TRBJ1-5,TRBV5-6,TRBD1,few,CASSLWGQGSQPQHF,TGTGCCAGCAGCTTGTGGGGACAGGGGAGTCAGCCCCAGCATTTT
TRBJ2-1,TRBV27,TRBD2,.,CASSFVLAASNEQFF,TGTGCCAGCAGTTTCGTCCTAGCGGCTAGCAATGAGCAGTTCTTC
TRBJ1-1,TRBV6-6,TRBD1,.,CASTIQTGAEAFF,TGTGCCAGCACCATACAGACAGGGGCTGAAGCTTTCTTT
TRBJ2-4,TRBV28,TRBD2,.,CASSFPGVSGTSGSIQYF,TGTGCCAGCAGTTTCCCAGGGGTTAGCGGGACCAGCGGGAGCATTCAGTACTTC
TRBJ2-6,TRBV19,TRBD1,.,CASSRWDRGSGANVLTF,TGTGCCAGTAGTCGTTGGGACAGAGGCTCTGGGGCCAACGTCCTGACTTTC
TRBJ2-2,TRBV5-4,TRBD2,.,CASSLVSGRAAGELFF,TGTGCCAGCAGCTTGGTCAGCGGGAGAGCGGCCGGGGAGCTGTTTTTT
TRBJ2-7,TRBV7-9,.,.,CASSFVGAYEQYF,TGTGCCAGCAGCTTCGTAGGGGCCTACGAGCAGTACTTC